The next 12 T cell receptor beta chains were all read from a single sample in a study of cytomegalovirus exposure and HLA in healthy donors. Assay used: immunoSEQ multiplex PCR; TCRdb lists only in-frame clones, some missing. The table has fewer than 200,000 clones, around nine tenths seen once; the top ten hold 4% to 4.5%. Sequencing used PBMCs. These receptors all stem from a man younger than 35 in good health and CMV-seropositive.

The chain joins TRBV5-6 to TRBJ2-1; 8 nucleotides align to TRBD2. CDR1 is SGHDT, CDR2 YYEEEE, per germline. CDR3 length: 15 amino acids. The ends lost 1 base at V and 3 bases at J; junction bases unmatched: 3. The CDR3, as DNA: TGTGCCAGCAGCTTGATCAGCGGGAGCTACAATGAGCAGTTCTTC. This sequence encodes CASSLISGSYNEQFF.

The V call is TRBV2, the J call TRBJ1-1; 8 positions match TRBD1. V shed 6 bases and J 5 bases; nucleotides not matched to a gene: 11. Per germline, CDR1 SNHLY and CDR2 FYNNEI. The CDR3 has 15 amino acids. CDR3 amino acids: CASSRNGQGLTEAFF. The DNA of the CDR3 is TGTGCCAGCAGCCGAAATGGACAGGGTTTAACTGAAGCTTTCTTT.

The sample holds one count of this clone. The gene calls are TRBV10-3 and TRBJ2-1, with D tentatively TRBD2 (5 bases). V lost 2 bases, J lost 0 bases, and 8 bases lay in between. This CDR3 region has 15 residues. Germline CDR1 reads ENHRY; CDR2 reads SYGVKD. Here the CDR3 DNA reads TGTGCCATCAGTGAGGGGCGGGCCTCCTACAATGAGCAGTTCTTC. It yields the protein CAISEGRASYNEQFF.

In DNA form, the CDR3 reads TGTGCCAGCAGTTCCTTTCTAGCGGGAAGCTACGAGCAGTACTTC. Amino acid sequence: CASSSFLAGSYEQYF. V is TRBV7-9 and J is TRBJ2-7; TRBD2 matches 9 bases. CDR1 and CDR2 from the germline V gene are SEHNR and FQNEAQ (reference sequence). The CDR3 spans 15 residues. Losses at the gene ends were 6 bases for V and 3 bases for J; bases not matched to a gene: 9.

The chain combines TRBV5-6 with TRBJ1-1, with D perhaps TRBD1 (6 bases). V lost 4 bases to trimming and J lost 1 base, with 11 bases between them. CDR1 SGHDT and CDR2 YYEEEE come from the germline V gene. The CDR3 consists of 14 residues. The CDR3 DNA sequence: TGTGCCAGCAGCCGGGACAAGACGAACACTGAAGCTTTCTTT. This gives the protein CASSRDKTNTEAFF.

The genes are TRBV19 and TRBJ1-3, with 7 bases matching TRBD1. This CDR3 contains 17 residues. Trimming removed 9 bases from V and 0 bases from J; junction bases left unmatched: 14. Germline-derived CDR1 and CDR2 are LNHDA and SQIVND (reference sequence). CDR3 region: CASARAGTAFSGNTIYF. The CDR3 DNA sequence: TGTGCCAGCGCCCGCGCCGGGACAGCTTTCTCTGGAAACACCATATATTTT.

V usage is TRBV7-2 and J usage is TRBJ2-1, with D possibly being TRBD2 (6 bases). Between the trimmed V and J ends, which lost 3 bases and 0 bases, there was a span of 18 bases. This CDR3 contains 18 residues. Looked up from germline, CDR1 is SGHTA and CDR2 is FQGNSA. The CDR3, as DNA: TGTGCCAGCAGCTTTGGGACTCCCTTTATTCTCTCCTACAATGAGCAGTTCTTC. Its translation is CASSFGTPFILSYNEQFF.

This chain links TRBV5-1 with TRBJ2-7; 7 positions match TRBD1. Trimming removed 3 bases from V and 3 bases from J; junction bases left unmatched: 9. This CDR3 comprises 15 residues. Germline CDR1 SGHRS, CDR2 YFSETQ. The CDR3 region is CASSSKQGLLYEQYF. DNA for the CDR3: TGCGCCAGCAGCTCCAAACAGGGGCTGCTCTACGAGCAGTACTTC.

The rearrangement uses TRBV28 and TRBJ2-7, with 7 bases identical to TRBD2. Germline V gene sequence: CDR1 MDHEN, CDR2 SYDVKM. Trimming took 1 base from V and 3 from J; bases not matched to a gene: 9. The CDR3 runs 16 residues. CDR3 DNA: TGTGCCAGCAGTTTATCCCCGGGACTACCTTACTACGAGCAGTACTTC. Its protein product is CASSLSPGLPYYEQYF.

CDR3 region: CASSLSLNQETQYF. The CDR3 DNA sequence: TGTGCCAGCAGCTTGAGCCTCAACCAAGAGACCCAGTACTTC. The chain combines TRBV5-4 with TRBJ2-5; no firm D call. The germline V gene encodes CDR1 SGHNT and CDR2 YYREEE (reference sequence). Trimming removed 1 base at V and 0 bases at J, with 7 bases between. This CDR3 comprises 14 residues. The full variable domain, in which reference TRBV5-4 and TRBJ2-5 provide the parts outside the CDR3, is ETGVTQSPTHLIKTRGQQVTLRCSSQSGHNTVSWYQQALGQGPQFIFQYYREEENGRGNFPPRFSGLQFPNYSSELNVNALELDDSALYLCASSLSLNQETQYFGPGTRLLVL.

This chain links TRBV6-5 with TRBJ1-2; 10 nucleotides align to TRBD1. Losses at the gene ends were 2 bases for V and 8 bases for J; bases not matched to a gene: 11. Germline values: CDR1 MNHEY, CDR2 SVGAGI. The CDR3 spans 16 residues. CDR3 bases: TGTGCCAGCAGTTACGCCCCGACAGGGGGCGCGGGGGGCTACACCTTC. Residues: CASSYAPTGGAGGYTF.

The V call is TRBV6-5, the J call TRBJ1-1, with TRBD1 as a possible D gene (6 bases). Germline CDR1 and CDR2: MNHEY and SVGAGI. The CDR3 has 13 residues. V was cut by 4 bases and J by 5 bases, with 11 bases left in between. The CDR3 protein is CASSSTGWTEAFF. The CDR3, as DNA: TGTGCCAGCAGTTCTACAGGGTGGACTGAAGCTTTCTTT.